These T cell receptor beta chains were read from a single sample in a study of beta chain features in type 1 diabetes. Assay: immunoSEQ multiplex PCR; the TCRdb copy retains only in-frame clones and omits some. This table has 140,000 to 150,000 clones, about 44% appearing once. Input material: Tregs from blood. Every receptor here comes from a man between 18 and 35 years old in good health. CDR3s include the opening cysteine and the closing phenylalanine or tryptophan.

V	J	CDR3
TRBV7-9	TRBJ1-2	CASSRKTELVGGYTF
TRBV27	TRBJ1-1	CASSLSYRGVGTEAFF
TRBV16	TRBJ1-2	CASSQSVQLGYYGYTF
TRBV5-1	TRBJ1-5	CASSFGQGVNQPQHF
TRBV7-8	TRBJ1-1	CASSARVSGAFF
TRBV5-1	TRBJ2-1	CASSPGHSTYNEQFF
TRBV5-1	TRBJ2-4	CASSLFWGQGAVAKNIQYF
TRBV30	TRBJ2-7	CAWGTGRGYEQYF
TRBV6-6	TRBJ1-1	CASRWTGNTEAFF
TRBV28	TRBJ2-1	CASREWGFGGSYNEQFF
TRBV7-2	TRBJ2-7	CASSSQAIGSIAGVFEQYF
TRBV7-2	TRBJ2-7	CASSLAGEWAEQYF
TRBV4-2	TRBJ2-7	CASSYEYEQYF
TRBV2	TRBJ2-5	CASRRGETQYF
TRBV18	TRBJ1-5	CASSLFGGDQPQHF
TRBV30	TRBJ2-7	CAWTSEGEGYEQYF
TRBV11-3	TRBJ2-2	CASSSYNTGELFF
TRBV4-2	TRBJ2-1	CASSQDRTGYNEQFF
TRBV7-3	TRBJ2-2	CASSLGFPNTGELFF
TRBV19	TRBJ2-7	CASSIRHSYEQYF
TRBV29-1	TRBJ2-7	CSVAKFHFVSRDRGAQFGSYEQYF
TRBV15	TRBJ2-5	CATSRDTGETQYF
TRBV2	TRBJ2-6	CASRPGQGRPGANVLTF
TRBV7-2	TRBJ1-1	CASSQRAHTEAFF
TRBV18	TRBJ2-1	CASSPSTSGPNEQFF
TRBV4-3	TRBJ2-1	CASSQAGVLNNEQFF
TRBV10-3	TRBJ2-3	CATRVLAGGSGTDTQYF
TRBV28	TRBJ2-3	CASQGLGTDTQYF
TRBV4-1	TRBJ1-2	CASSQVGGRGGYTF
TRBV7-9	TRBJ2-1	CASSRGTGPYNEQFF
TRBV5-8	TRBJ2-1	CASSWGTPSGSLSSYNEQFF
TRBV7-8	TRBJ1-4	CASSLVVTSNEKLFF
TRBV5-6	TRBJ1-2	CASSLLLSGTALNYGYTF
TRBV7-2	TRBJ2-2	CASIGGNTGELFF
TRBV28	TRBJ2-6	CASSLSPRTTGANVLTF
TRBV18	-	CASSPPPELAGGLYEQYF
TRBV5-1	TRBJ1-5	CASSLDSPSNQPQHF